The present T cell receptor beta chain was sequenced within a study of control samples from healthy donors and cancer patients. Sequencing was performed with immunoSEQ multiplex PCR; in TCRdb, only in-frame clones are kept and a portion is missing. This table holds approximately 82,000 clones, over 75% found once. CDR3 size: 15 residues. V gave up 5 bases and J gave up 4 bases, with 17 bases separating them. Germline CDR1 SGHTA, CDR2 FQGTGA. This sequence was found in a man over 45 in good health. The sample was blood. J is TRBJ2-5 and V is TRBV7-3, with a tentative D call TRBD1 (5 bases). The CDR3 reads CASSRTSQGGETQYF. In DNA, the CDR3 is TGTGCCAGCAGCCGAACTTCCCAGGGTGGAGAGACCCAGTACTTC.